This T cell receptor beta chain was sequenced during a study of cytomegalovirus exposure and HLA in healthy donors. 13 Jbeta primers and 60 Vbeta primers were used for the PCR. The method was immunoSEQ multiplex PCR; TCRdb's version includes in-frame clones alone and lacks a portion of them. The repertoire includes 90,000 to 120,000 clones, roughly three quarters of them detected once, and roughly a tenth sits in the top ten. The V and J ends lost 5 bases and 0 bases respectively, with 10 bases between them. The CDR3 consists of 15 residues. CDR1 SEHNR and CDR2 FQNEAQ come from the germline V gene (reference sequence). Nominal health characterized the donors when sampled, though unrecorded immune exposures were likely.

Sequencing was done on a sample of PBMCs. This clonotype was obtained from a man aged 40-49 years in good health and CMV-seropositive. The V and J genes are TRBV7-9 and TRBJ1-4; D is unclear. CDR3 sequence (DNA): TGTGCCAGCAGCCCCCCTAGTGCAACTAATGAAAAACTGTTTTTT. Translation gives CASSPPSATNEKLFF.